This T cell receptor beta chain is drawn from a study of blood T cell repertoires in COVID-19. Background on the study: The samples span acute and convalescent COVID-19 from the United States, Italy and Spain.

Germline V gene sequence: CDR1 SGHDN, CDR2 FVKESK. This CDR3 is 14 amino acids long. Unmatched junction bases numbered 3, after V lost 1 base and J lost 4 bases. This table comes from immunoSEQ multiplex PCR, and its TCRdb copy is limited to in-frame clones, with some not included. This sample has 95,000 to 150,000 clones, with roughly 87% found just once. Sequencing was carried out using peripheral blood. The chain uses TRBV14 and TRBJ2-5; TRBD2 matches at 7 bases. The sequence came from an older man with active or convalescent COVID-19. CDR3 DNA: TGTGCCAGCAGCCAAGTTAGCGGGTTAGAGACCCAGTACTTC. It specifies CASSQVSGLETQYF.